These 21 T cell receptor beta chains came from one sample sequenced in a study of Tregs in tolerant kidney transplant recipients. Assay: immunoSEQ multiplex PCR; the TCRdb copy retains only in-frame clones and omits some. This sample has about 88,000 clones, with 90% to 95% found just once. The sample taken for sequencing was CD8+ T cells from blood. These receptors all come from a human donor in good health.

The rearrangement uses TRBV6-6 and TRBJ2-2; no clear D gene. Per germline, CDR1 MNHNY and CDR2 SVGAGI (reference sequence). V was shortened by 1 base and J by 6 bases, with 12 bases between the two germline ends. The CDR3 is made up of 15 amino acids. CDR3 DNA sequence: TGTGCCAGCAGTTACTTCGAGGCCCCCCCCGGGGAGCTGTTTTTT. Encoded protein: CASSYFEAPPGELFF.

This clone was counted once. V is TRBV10-3 and J is TRBJ2-3; D may be TRBD2 (6 bases). V shed 8 bases and J shed 4 bases, with 16 bases lying between them. CDR3 length: 14 residues. Germline CDR1 reads ENHRY; CDR2 reads SYGVKD. DNA of the CDR3: TGTGCCATCCGAACTCCTGGGAGGCCAGATACGCAGTATTTT. It yields the protein CAIRTPGRPDTQYF.

The chain links TRBV29-1 to TRBJ2-2; the match to TRBD2 covers 7 bases. Germline CDR1 and CDR2: SQVTM and ANQGSEA. CDR3 size: 15 residues. Trimming at V came to 7 bases and at J to 5 bases, leaving 13 bases not matched to a gene. This CDR3 is CSASGGLIPTGELFF. In DNA, the CDR3 is TGCAGCGCCTCGGGGGGTTTAATCCCGACCGGGGAGCTGTTTTTT.

This chain links TRBV12-5 with TRBJ2-5, with D unclear. Trimming removed 1 base at V and 0 bases at J, with 9 bases between. Germline lookup yields CDR1 LGHNT and CDR2 FRNRAP. The CDR3 length is 15 residues. The CDR3 loop is CASGLAYKYQETQYF. DNA for the CDR3: TGTGCTAGTGGTTTGGCTTACAAGTACCAAGAGACCCAGTACTTC.

The rearrangement uses TRBV7-2 and TRBJ2-1, with 9 bases aligning to TRBD2. The length of the CDR3 is 14 residues. Germline CDR1 reads SGHTA; CDR2 reads FQGNSA. V shed 8 bases and J 1 base; nucleotides not matched to a gene: 3. This CDR3 is CASSLAGSYNEQFF. CDR3 bases: TGTGCCAGCTCCCTAGCGGGATCCTACAATGAGCAGTTCTTC. Filled out from reference TRBV7-2 and TRBJ2-1, the complete variable domain reads GAGVSQSPSNKVTEKGKDVELRCDPISGHTALYWYRQSLGQGLEFLIYFQGNSAPDKSGLPSDRFSAERTGGSVSTLTIQRTQQEDSAVYLCASSLAGSYNEQFFGPGTRLTVL.

The CDR3 DNA is TGTGCCAGCAGCGTAGGGTCGGGGGGATACTACAATGAGCAGTTCTTC. This encodes CASSVGSGGYYNEQFF. The chain carries TRBV9 and TRBJ2-1; 7 nucleotides line up with TRBD2. Germline V gives CDR1 SGDLS, CDR2 YYNGEE. J gave up 3 bases and V 0 bases, and 6 bases lay outside the gene matches. This CDR3 is 16 amino acids long. The full variable domain, rest sourced from reference TRBV9 and TRBJ2-1, is DSGVTQTPKHLITATGQRVTLRCSPRSGDLSVYWYQQSLDQGLQFLIQYYNGEERAKGNILERFSAQQFPDLHSELNLSSLELGDSALYFCASSVGSGGYYNEQFFGPGTRLTVL.

The chain joins TRBV27 to TRBJ1-5, with D tentatively TRBD1 (5 bases). The germline V gene encodes CDR1 MNHEY and CDR2 SMNVEV (reference sequence). The germline V and J ends were trimmed by 0 bases and 3 bases, with 9 bases remaining between them. This CDR3 is 15 amino acids long. CDR3 nucleotides: TGTGCCAGCAGTTTATCATCAGGGTACAATCAGCCCCAGCATTTT. Translating gives CASSLSSGYNQPQHF.

The CDR3 is CASSLVTYEQYF. The CDR3 DNA is TGTGCCAGCAGCCTCGTGACCTACGAGCAGTACTTC. The chain uses TRBV16 and TRBJ2-7; D is ambiguous. This CDR3 region has 12 residues. V was shortened by 4 bases and J by 2 bases, with 6 bases between the two germline ends. From germline, CDR1 is KGHSY and CDR2 FQNENV.

The chain joins TRBV27 to TRBJ1-5, with 9 bases aligning to TRBD1. The germline CDR1 and CDR2 sequences are MNHEY and SMNVEV (reference sequence). This CDR3 is 16 amino acids long. Losses at the gene ends were 5 bases for V and 7 bases for J; bases not matched to a gene: 12. Written as DNA, the CDR3 is TGTGCCAGCAGTCCCAGCGGGGGGGACAGGGAACAGCCCCAGCATTTT. The encoded protein is CASSPSGGDREQPQHF.

The count of this clone is one. This sequence joins TRBV9 and TRBJ1-3; D may be TRBD1 (5 bases). Germline assignment: CDR1 SGDLS and CDR2 YYNGEE. Trimming took off 5 bases at V and 0 bases at J, with 9 bases between the two ends. The CDR3 extends over 14 amino acids. The CDR3 loop reads CASSGTDSGNTIYF. DNA for the CDR3: TGTGCCAGCAGTGGGACGGACTCTGGAAACACCATATATTTT.

The chain carries TRBV14 and TRBJ1-1, with D possibly TRBD1 on 5 matching bases. Looked up from germline, CDR1 is SGHDN and CDR2 is FVKESK. The CDR3 has 15 amino acids. Between the trimmed V and J ends, which lost 2 bases and 6 bases, there was a span of 16 bases. CDR3 region: CASSQQGTLGAEAFF. The CDR3 DNA sequence: TGTGCCAGCAGCCAACAAGGGACGTTGGGAGCTGAAGCTTTCTTT.

J is TRBJ2-6 and V is TRBV27; D unresolved. The CDR3 runs to 16 residues. Trimming cost V 5 bases and J 2 bases, with 13 bases left between them. Germline CDR1 MNHEY, CDR2 SMNVEV (reference sequence). DNA of the CDR3: TGTGCCAGCAGTATGGACGGCCCAACTGGGGCCAACGTCCTGACTTTC. Translation: CASSMDGPTGANVLTF.

The gene calls are TRBV15 and TRBJ1-2; possible D gene TRBD1, 6 bases. V lost 0 bases to trimming and J lost 8 bases, with 19 bases between them. The CDR3 has 16 residues. The germline V gene encodes CDR1 LNHNV and CDR2 YYDKDF (reference sequence). The CDR3 region is CATSRDPPGVRRGYTF. In nucleotides, the CDR3 is TGTGCCACCAGCAGAGATCCTCCAGGGGTACGGCGCGGCTACACCTTC. The full variable domain, with the rest looked up from reference TRBV15 and TRBJ1-2, is DAMVIQNPRYQVTQFGKPVTLSCSQTLNHNVMYWYQQKSSQAPKLLFHYYDKDFNNEADTPDNFQSRRPNTSFCFLDIRSPGLGDTAMYLCATSRDPPGVRRGYTFGSGTRLTVV.

The V call is TRBV10-2, the J call TRBJ2-7; TRBD2 agrees at 9 bases. CDR1 and CDR2 (germline): WSHSY, SAAADI. The trim removed 0 bases at V and 2 bases at J, leaving 5 bases unmatched. The CDR3 length is 16 residues. The CDR3 bases are TGCGCCAGCAGTGAGTCTTGGCGGGAGGGCCCCTACGAGCAGTACTTC. Protein product: CASSESWREGPYEQYF.

The chain carries TRBV7-9 and TRBJ1-2; 7 nucleotides match TRBD1. CDR3 length equals 14 residues. The V and J ends lost 4 bases and 8 bases, in that order; junction bases with no gene match: 10. Germline loops: CDR1 SEHNR, CDR2 FQNEAQ (reference sequence). The CDR3, as DNA: TGTGCCAGCAGCTCTTCCCAGGGGGGTGGAGGCTACACCTTC. Translated, it gives CASSSSQGGGGYTF.

The rearrangement joins TRBV4-1 to TRBJ2-7; D might be TRBD1 or TRBD2, each matching 5 bases. The CDR3 totals 16 residues. V was cut by 2 bases and J by 5 bases, with 19 bases left in between. The germline CDR1 and CDR2 sequences are MGHRA and YSYEKL. CDR3 DNA: TGCGCCAGCAGCCAATTACCGGGACGGAGAGAGAACGAGCAGTACTTC. This translates into CASSQLPGRRENEQYF.

This clone was seen a single time. This chain's CDR3 is CASMGSTIYF. As DNA, the CDR3 is TGTGCCAGCATGGGGTCCACCATATATTTT. The chain is built from TRBV2 and TRBJ1-3; D gene uncertain. In germline, CDR1 is SNHLY, CDR2 FYNNEI. The CDR3 is 10 amino acids. Trimming left V 7 bases short and J 9 bases short, with 7 bases between.

The chain links TRBV27 to TRBJ2-1; either TRBD1 or TRBD2 may fit D (6 bases each). Trimming pared 8 bases from V and 3 bases from J, leaving 20 bases between. This CDR3 spans 16 amino acids. Germline V gives CDR1 MNHEY, CDR2 SMNVEV (reference sequence). The CDR3 coding sequence is TGTGCCAGCTCACCCTCGGCGGGACACCACTACAATGAGCAGTTCTTC. It codes for CASSPSAGHHYNEQFF.

This rearrangement joins TRBV11-1 to TRBJ2-1, with a weak D call TRBD1 (6 bases). V lost 3 bases to trimming and J lost 10 bases, with 19 bases between them. The length of the CDR3 is 15 residues. Looked up from germline, CDR1 is SGHAT and CDR2 is FQDESV (reference sequence). As DNA, the CDR3 is TGTGCCAGCAGCTTCTGGGCAGGGACACAGGAAGAGCAGTTCTTC. Protein sequence: CASSFWAGTQEEQFF.

The chain uses TRBV19 and TRBJ2-3; 8 bases map to TRBD2. The CDR3 spans 16 residues. In germline, CDR1 is LNHDA, CDR2 SQIVND (reference sequence). After removal of 5 bases from V and 5 bases from J, the junction contained 12 bases not matched to a gene. The CDR3 coding sequence is TGTGCCAGTAGTGCCCCCCGGGGGGGTTTGGGAGATACGCAGTATTTT. Translating gives CASSAPRGGLGDTQYF.

This clone was counted once. The V and J genes are TRBV10-3 and TRBJ2-7; possibly TRBD1 or TRBD2 for D (5 bases each). V was trimmed by 6 bases and J by 3 bases, leaving 12 bases between them. In germline, CDR1 is ENHRY, CDR2 SYGVKD. The CDR3 runs to 13 residues. CDR3 nucleotides: TGTGCCATCAGGGGGGTTACCGACTACGAGCAGTACTTC. Translation gives CAIRGVTDYEQYF.